The 18 T cell receptor beta chains below come from one sample, sequenced in a study of CD8 T cells in ankylosing spondylitis (dated 2017 in TCRdb). The library was generated by 5' RACE. TCRdb shows the sequencer as Illumina HiSeq 2500. TCRdb applied fastp at Q25 and MiXCR to the public reads, then kept only in-frame beta chains. All rows with the same CDR3 protein become a single entry with the most common DNA and genes. This sample holds 250,000 to 400,000 distinct CDR3 sequences; under 14% were observed only once. In total, the top ten clones hold roughly 9.2% of the sample. The source material was blood, either unsorted or a sorted T cell fraction (not recorded which). These TCRs come from a female donor with ankylosing spondylitis or in good health (not recorded which).

This clonotype showed up many times. Mismatch with germline at one junction end may stem from a read error. CDR3 DNA sequence: TGTGCCAGCAGTATAGCGGGAGAGATAGCCGAGACCCAGTACTTC. Protein sequence: CASSIAGEIAETQYF. The chain carries TRBV12-3 or TRBV12-4 and TRBJ2-5, with TRBD2 matching over 9 bases. The CDR3 length is 15 residues.

This clonotype has only a few counts. This chain connects TRBV7-2 to TRBJ2-2; 9 bases match TRBD1. From germline, CDR1 is SGHTA and CDR2 FQGNSA. The CDR3 length is 15 residues. The ends lost 6 bases at V and 4 bases at J; junction bases unmatched: 6. The CDR3 loop reads CASSSQGAVTGELFF. CDR3 coding DNA: TGTGCCAGCAGTTCACAGGGGGCGGTCACCGGGGAGCTGTTTTTT.

This clonotype came up many times. The germline gene is not matched at one end of the junction; a read error may be the cause. The rearrangement uses TRBV5-1 and TRBJ2-3; 7 nucleotides match TRBD2. Germline loops: CDR1 SGHRS, CDR2 YFSETQ. The CDR3 runs 14 residues. This chain's CDR3 is CASSAGVTTDSQYF. The DNA of the CDR3 is TGCGCCAGCAGTGCGGGGGTTACCACAGATTCGCAGTATTTT. The full variable domain, its missing parts supplied by reference TRBV5-1 and TRBJ2-3, is KAGVTQTPRYLIKTRGQQVTLSCSPISGHRSVSWYQQTPGQGLQFLFEYFSETQRNKGNFPGRFSGRQFSNSRSEMNVSTLELGDSALYLCASSAGVTTDSQYFGPGTRLTVL.

This clonotype has a handful of counts. The rearrangement joins TRBV5-1 to TRBJ2-1; D is unresolved. This CDR3 has 14 amino acids. Germline CDR1 is SGHRS and CDR2 is YFSETQ. V lost 0 bases and J 6 bases, leaving 10 bases between the germline ends. The CDR3 sequence: CASSLEVRSNEQFF. CDR3 nucleotides: TGCGCCAGCAGCTTGGAGGTTAGGAGCAATGAGCAGTTCTTC.

This clonotype was seen more than once but under ten times. This chain connects TRBV28 to TRBJ2-3; possibly TRBD1 for D (6 bases). The V and J ends lost 1 base and 1 base respectively, with 12 bases between them. There are 16 residues in the CDR3. CDR1 is MDHEN and CDR2 is SYDVKM in the germline V gene. The CDR3 region has the DNA TGTGCCAGCAGTTTATTGCGGGCAGGGGGCACAGATACGCAGTATTTT. It translates to CASSLLRAGGTDTQYF.

J is TRBJ2-2 and V is TRBV12-3 or TRBV12-4, with D uncertain. V lost 2 bases and J lost 4, with 11 bases in between. The CDR3 spans 15 residues. CDR3 loop: CASSLNQAFTGELFF. CDR3 sequence (DNA): TGTGCCAGCAGTTTAAACCAGGCGTTCACCGGGGAGCTGTTTTTT.

This clonotype showed up many times. V and J are TRBV12-3 or TRBV12-4 and TRBJ2-1; 10 bases align to TRBD2. This CDR3 comprises 15 residues. Trimming took 7 bases from V and 2 from J; bases not matched to a gene: 5. CDR3 DNA: TGTGCCAGCATAAGGAGCGGGAGGGCCTACAATGAGCAGTTCTTC. Its translation is CASIRSGRAYNEQFF.

On this clonotype: A much larger clonotype is one base distant, so this may be a read error. V is TRBV3-1 and J is TRBJ2-5, with D unclear. CDR3 length equals 12 residues. V lost 0 bases to trimming and J lost 6 bases, with 5 bases between them. Germline V gene lookup returns CDR1 LGHDT and CDR2 YNNKEL (reference sequence). In DNA form, the CDR3 reads TGTGCCAGCAGCCAAGATCGGAAGACCCAGTACTTC. Protein sequence: CASSQDRKTQYF.

This clonotype was counted many times. J is TRBJ2-3 and V is TRBV20-1; 8 bases line up with TRBD2. The junction had 4 bases not matched to a gene; V was cut back by 5 bases and J by 3 bases. The CDR3 totals 13 residues. Germline CDR1 is DFQATT and CDR2 is SNEGSKA (reference sequence). The CDR3 here is CSASAGGTDTQYF. CDR3 nucleotide sequence: TGCAGTGCTTCCGCGGGAGGAACAGATACGCAGTATTTT.

This clonotype was recorded many times. The CDR3 DNA reads as TGCAGTGCTATGGCGGGGGGGCCGGCCGGGGAGCTGTTTTTT. Translating it yields CSAMAGGPAGELFF. The rearrangement uses TRBV20-1 and TRBJ2-2, with 9 bases aligning to TRBD2. With V trimmed by 4 bases and J by 6 bases, 6 bases remained unmatched. CDR1 is DFQATT and CDR2 is SNEGSKA in the germline V gene (reference sequence). The CDR3 has 14 residues.

This clonotype came up many times. The chain has TRBV30 and TRBJ1-1, with D unclear. This CDR3 region has 13 residues. Germline V gene lookup returns CDR1 GTSNPN and CDR2 SVGIG (reference sequence). V was pared by 0 bases and J by 3 bases, with 8 bases between. This chain's CDR3 is CAWSVTGDTEAFF. The CDR3 DNA reads TGTGCCTGGAGTGTAACCGGTGACACTGAAGCTTTCTTT.

In its sample, this clonotype was seen a few times. The chain combines TRBV5-1 with TRBJ1-5; tentatively, D is TRBD1 (5 bases). In germline, CDR1 is SGHRS, CDR2 YFSETQ. The V end lost 3 bases, the J end lost 4 bases, and 11 bases lay between the germline ends. The CDR3 is made up of 14 amino acids. CDR3 bases: TGCGCCAGCAGCTCCATGGGGGGGAATCAGCCCCAGCATTTT. Residues: CASSSMGGNQPQHF.

This clonotype was seen repeatedly, ten times or more. The chain links TRBV3-1 to TRBJ2-6; the D is unclear. V dropped 4 bases and J dropped 4 bases, with 8 bases sitting between them. Per the germline V gene, CDR1 is LGHDT and CDR2 is YNNKEL (reference sequence). This CDR3 region has 14 residues. CDR3 sequence: CASSLGPGANVLTF. The CDR3 DNA reads as TGTGCCAGCAGCCTAGGGCCCGGGGCCAACGTCCTGACTTTC. The full variable domain, with the rest looked up from reference TRBV3-1 and TRBJ2-6, is DTAVSQTPKYLVTQMGNDKSIKCEQNLGHDTMYWYKQDSKKFLKIMFSYNNKELIINETVPNRFSPKSPDKAHLNLHINSLELGDSAVYFCASSLGPGANVLTFGAGSRLTVL.

This clonotype was observed at least ten times. The chain carries TRBV29-1 and TRBJ1-1; D is ambiguous. The CDR3 is 13 residues long. Trimming removed 1 base at V and 1 base at J, with 7 bases between. Germline loops: CDR1 SQVTM, CDR2 ANQGSEA. For the CDR3, the DNA is TGCAGCGTTGAAGCTACAGCGAACACTGAAGCTTTCTTT. Amino acids: CSVEATANTEAFF.

With regard to this clonotype: This may stem from a read error, because a much larger clone lies one nucleotide away. The chain employs TRBV20-1 and TRBJ2-3; 9 nucleotides align to TRBD1. Per germline, CDR1 DFQATT and CDR2 SNEGSKA (reference sequence). This CDR3 comprises 15 residues. The CDR3 DNA follows: TGCAGTGCCCTGACACCGGGACAGGGATCCGATACGCCGTATTTT. It encodes CSALTPGQGSDTPYF.

This clonotype was seen many times. The rearrangement links TRBV7-7 to TRBJ2-1; D gene ambiguous. CDR3 size: 14 residues. Germline loops: CDR1 SSHAT, CDR2 FNYEAQ (reference sequence). The V end lost 2 bases, the J end lost 7 bases, and 12 bases lay between the germline ends. In DNA form, the CDR3 reads TGTGCCAGCAGCTTAATCCTGACCAATAATGAGCAGTTCTTC. It yields the protein CASSLILTNNEQFF.

This clonotype was seen many times. The CDR3 is CASRPDRGRRGYTF. CDR3 coding DNA: TGCGCCAGCAGACCGGACAGGGGGCGACGAGGCTACACCTTC. The genes are TRBV5-1 and TRBJ1-2, with 11 bases fitting TRBD1. The CDR3 is 14 residues long. V gave up 5 bases and J gave up 8 bases; unmatched junction bases: 8. The germline V gene has CDR1 SGHRS and CDR2 YFSETQ.

This clonotype was recorded a few times. The genes are TRBV29-1 and TRBJ2-2; D call uncertain. Germline lookup yields CDR1 SQVTM and CDR2 ANQGSEA. The CDR3 loop spans 14 amino acids. V lost 5 bases to trimming and J lost 5 bases, with 15 bases between them. DNA of the CDR3: TGCAGCGTTCCGAACTACCCGTGGACCGGGGAGCTGTTTTTT. It codes for CSVPNYPWTGELFF.